This T cell receptor beta chain is from a study of blood T cell repertoires in COVID-19. At the level of the study: COVID-19 samples from acute and convalescent phases originated in the United States, Italy and Spain. T cells, B-cell-depleted T cells, or PBMCs supplied cDNA or gDNA.

Recruitment covered 20 to 25 US areas and drew participants whose ages spanned roughly 18 to 89 years. Self-reported history from a screening survey and questionnaire set each donor's cohort. Measured with immunoSEQ multiplex PCR; TCRdb has only the in-frame clones, and not every one. The sample yields 450,000 to 500,000 clones, roughly nine tenths seen once. The ends were cut back, 3 bases at V and 8 bases at J, with 16 bases in the middle. This CDR3 has 15 amino acids. Per germline, CDR1 ENHRY and CDR2 SYGVKD. The receptor's source is a woman aged 55 to 70 who had recovered from COVID-19. The material sequenced was PBMCs or T cells enriched from blood (not recorded which). V is TRBV10-3 and J is TRBJ1-4; D may be TRBD1 (6 bases). CDR3: CAISETGRGGEKLFF. The CDR3 DNA reads TGTGCCATCAGTGAAACAGGGAGAGGTGGGGAAAAACTGTTTTTT.